A single sample is the source of the 13 T cell receptor beta chains below, sequenced in a study of blood T cell repertoires in COVID-19. Some clones are missing from TCRdb's copy, which holds only in-frame ones; the method was immunoSEQ multiplex PCR. The data hold fewer than 500,000 clones, with more than 75% observed a single time. What was sequenced was PBMCs or T cells enriched from blood (not recorded which). Every receptor here comes from a young man who had recovered from COVID-19.

Details on this clone: This sample includes further DNA sequences coding for the same CDR3. This chain joins TRBV2 and TRBJ1-5, with 9 bases aligning to TRBD1. Trimming took 6 bases from V and 4 from J; bases not matched to a gene: 1. The length of the CDR3 is 13 residues. Germline assignment: CDR1 SNHLY and CDR2 FYNNEI. The CDR3 sequence is CASSGTGNQPQHF. CDR3 nucleotide sequence: TGTGCCAGCAGCGGGACAGGGAATCAGCCCCAGCATTTT.

Ten or more counts support this clone. The chain uses TRBV4-2 and TRBJ1-3; 7 bases line up with TRBD1. The germline V gene encodes CDR1 LGHNA and CDR2 YNFKEQ. With 4 bases clipped from V and 7 bases from J, the junction kept 10 bases outside the gene matches. The CDR3 totals 15 residues. CDR3 nucleotides: TGTGCCAGCAGCCCTCGGACAGGAATGGAGAACACCATATATTTT. The encoded protein is CASSPRTGMENTIYF.

V and J are TRBV6-5 and TRBJ1-4; TRBD1 matches at 8 bases. Germline V lookup: CDR1 MNHEY, CDR2 SVGAGI. The CDR3 consists of 13 residues. The V gene end was trimmed by 4 bases and the J gene end by 10 bases; junction bases not matched to a gene: 5. CDR3 in DNA: TGTGCCAGCAGTTCCCCACAGGGGGGAAAACTGTTTTTT. Translated: CASSSPQGGKLFF.

J is TRBJ1-5 and V is TRBV6-5; D is undetermined. V gave up 6 bases and J gave up 4 bases, with 16 bases separating them. The germline gives CDR1 MNHEY, CDR2 SVGAGI. The CDR3 contains 15 residues. In DNA, the CDR3 is TGTGCCAGCAGGGCGGGCCAGTCCTCAAATCAGCCCCAGCATTTT. The encoded protein is CASRAGQSSNQPQHF.

The CDR3 is CASRREESSYNEQFF. The CDR3 DNA reads TGTGCCAGCAGACGGGAGGAAAGCTCCTACAATGAGCAGTTCTTC. The chain carries TRBV6-4 and TRBJ2-1, with 7 bases aligning to TRBD2. This CDR3 contains 15 residues. CDR1 MRHNA and CDR2 SNTAGT come from the germline V gene. J gave up 0 bases and V 6 bases, and 5 bases lay outside the gene matches.

The V call is TRBV6-5, the J call TRBJ2-1, with TRBD2 matching 11 bases. Germline V gene data show CDR1 as MNHEY and CDR2 as SVGAGI. V lost 6 bases, J lost 6 bases, and 7 bases stayed unmatched. CDR3 length: 15 residues. CDR3 region: CASSRSGGALNEQFF. CDR3 DNA sequence: TGTGCCAGCAGCCGTAGCGGGGGGGCCCTCAATGAGCAGTTCTTC.

This chain joins TRBV7-2 and TRBJ1-5; the D is unclear. This CDR3 has 16 residues. Per germline, CDR1 SGHTA and CDR2 FQGNSA. Trimming removed 3 bases from V and 0 bases from J, with 12 bases in between. The CDR3 DNA is TGTGCCAGCAGCTTGGCTAGCCGGGATAGCAATCAGCCCCAGCATTTT. This codes for CASSLASRDSNQPQHF. The variable domain in full, with the rest retrieved from reference TRBV7-2 and TRBJ1-5, is GAGVSQSPSNKVTEKGKDVELRCDPISGHTALYWYRQSLGQGLEFLIYFQGNSAPDKSGLPSDRFSAERTGGSVSTLTIQRTQQEDSAVYLCASSLASRDSNQPQHFGDGTRLSIL.

This chain uses TRBV5-4 with TRBJ2-1, with 10 bases fitting TRBD1. V dropped 0 bases and J dropped 7; count of bases not matched to a gene: 4. Germline CDR1 SGHNT, CDR2 YYREEE (reference sequence). There are 15 residues in the CDR3. The CDR3 sequence is CASSLGQGATNEQFF. For the CDR3, the DNA is TGTGCCAGCAGCTTGGGACAGGGGGCGACGAATGAGCAGTTCTTC.

The gene calls are TRBV30 and TRBJ1-5; D might be TRBD1 (5 bases). The CDR3 consists of 11 residues. Germline V lookup: CDR1 GTSNPN, CDR2 SVGIG (reference sequence). V was pared by 5 bases and J by 7 bases, with 9 bases between. CDR3: CAWGRGQPQHF. The CDR3 nucleotides are TGTGCCTGGGGTCGGGGGCAGCCCCAGCATTTT.

The V call is TRBV27, the J call TRBJ1-5, with D maybe TRBD1 (5 bases). Germline V CDR1 and CDR2: MNHEY, SMNVEV (reference sequence). The germline V and J ends were trimmed by 8 bases and 3 bases, with 17 bases remaining between them. CDR3 length: 15 residues. The CDR3 loop is CASSWSGGNNQPQHF. For the CDR3, the DNA is TGTGCCAGCTCATGGTCCGGGGGGAACAATCAGCCCCAGCATTTT.

This chain's CDR3 is CASSHPADRVSEAFF. The CDR3 nucleotides are TGTGCCAGCAGCCACCCCGCGGACAGGGTAAGTGAAGCTTTCTTT. The chain combines TRBV3-1 (or the pseudogene TRBV3-2) with TRBJ1-1, with 8 nucleotides matching TRBD1. CDR1 and CDR2 from the germline V gene are LGHDT and YNNKEL (reference sequence). The CDR3 runs to 15 residues. V shed 3 bases, J shed 7 bases, and the junction held 10 bases outside the gene matches.

This chain uses TRBV5-1 with TRBJ2-7, with 9 bases identical to TRBD1. V lost 3 bases, J lost 5 bases, and 6 bases stayed unmatched. Germline CDR1 reads SGHRS; CDR2 reads YFSETQ. CDR3 length: 14 residues. The CDR3 sequence is CASSSPGQGDEQYF. The CDR3 DNA follows: TGCGCCAGCAGCTCTCCGGGACAGGGCGACGAGCAGTACTTC. Looking up the rest from reference TRBV5-1 and TRBJ2-7 gives the full variable domain: KAGVTQTPRYLIKTRGQQVTLSCSPISGHRSVSWYQQTPGQGLQFLFEYFSETQRNKGNFPGRFSGRQFSNSRSEMNVSTLELGDSALYLCASSSPGQGDEQYFGPGTRLTVT.

The V gene is TRBV29-1, the J gene TRBJ1-2; D unresolved. CDR1 and CDR2 (germline): SQVTM, ANQGSEA. This CDR3 has 13 residues. V gave up 7 bases and J gave up 6 bases, with 18 bases separating them. The CDR3 nucleotides read TGCAGCGCAACCGGAGGGAAGGATGATGGCTACACCTTC. Translated, it gives CSATGGKDDGYTF. Based on the CDR3 plus reference TRBV29-1 and TRBJ1-2, the full variable domain is SAVISQKPSRDICQRGTSLTIQCQVDSQVTMMFWYRQQPGQSLTLIATANQGSEATYESGFVIDKFPISRPNLTFSTLTVSNMSPEDSSIYLCSATGGKDDGYTFGSGTRLTVV.